Below, one TCR beta chain is given with its context. This entry belongs to a study of beta chain features in type 1 diabetes. Of the isolated RNA, all was reverse transcribed, and so the sequenced material was expressed TCRB transcripts. Some clones are missing from TCRdb's copy, which holds only in-frame ones; the method was immunoSEQ multiplex PCR. This sample has hundreds of thousands of clones, with 15% to 18% found just once. Once sorted, every population was more than 95% pure. The CDR3 runs 16 residues. V lost 4 bases to trimming and J lost 2 bases, with 19 bases between them. Germline CDR1 and CDR2: SGHRS and YFSETQ.

This chain connects TRBV5-1 to TRBJ2-7; D is possibly TRBD1 or TRBD2 (5 bases each). This sequence was found in a man between 18 and 35 years old in good health. The sample taken for sequencing was naive CD4+ T cells from blood. CDR3 sequence: CASSPSSGRLTYEQYF. The CDR3 nucleotides are TGCGCCAGCAGCCCTTCCTCGGGACGTTTGACCTACGAGCAGTACTTC.